A single sample is the source of the 9 T cell receptor beta chains below, sequenced in a study of OX40 agonist ivuxolimab in advanced cancers. TCRdb's copy holds only in-frame clones and misses some; the assay was immunoSEQ multiplex PCR. The sample contains tens of thousands of clones, 65% to 90% of which appear only once. This material consisted of CD4+ or CD8+ T cells sorted from blood, taken in a trial of the OX40 agonist ivuxolimab. The source is an adult with an advanced solid tumor such as melanoma, head and neck, liver or kidney cancer.

CDR3 sequence: CASITILVKEAGLTSGANVLTF. The DNA of the CDR3 is TGTGCCAGCATCACTATCTTAGTCAAGGAGGCAGGCCTTACCTCTGGGGCCAACGTCCTGACTTTC. V gene TRBV21-1 combines with J gene TRBJ2-6; the D call of TRBD2 is as the table states it, not checked on the DNA. TRBV21-1 is reported as a pseudogene. This CDR3 is 22 amino acids long.

The chain employs TRBV5-1 and TRBJ2-2; 8 nucleotides match TRBD1. The ends lost 4 bases at V and 7 bases at J; junction bases unmatched: 9. This CDR3 is 15 amino acids long. Germline V lookup: CDR1 SGHRS, CDR2 YFSETQ. The CDR3 sequence: CASSIQGQANGELFF. The CDR3 DNA reads TGCGCCAGCAGCATACAGGGACAGGCAAACGGGGAGCTGTTTTTT.

The chain combines TRBV11-3 with TRBJ2-1; 15 bases match TRBD2. The CDR3 runs to 13 residues. V lost 6 bases, J lost 10 bases, and 1 base stayed unmatched. CDR1 is SGHNT and CDR2 is YENEEA in the germline V gene. The CDR3 DNA follows: TGTGCCAGCAGGGGACTAGCGGGAGGCGAGCAGTTCTTC. This gives the protein CASRGLAGGEQFF.

The chain combines TRBV6-1 with TRBJ2-1; D is unclear. Trimming pared 1 base from V and 6 bases from J, leaving 7 bases between. CDR1 MNHNS and CDR2 SASEGT come from the germline V gene. This CDR3 contains 13 residues. CDR3 region: CASSEGRPNEQFF. DNA of the CDR3: TGTGCCAGCAGTGAAGGTCGCCCCAATGAGCAGTTCTTC.

The genes are TRBV7-2 and TRBJ2-5, with 8 bases identical to TRBD2. V lost 2 bases to trimming and J lost 1 base; unmatched junction nucleotides: 12. This CDR3 spans 18 amino acids. Germline V gene data show CDR1 as SGHTA and CDR2 as FQGNSA. This CDR3 is CASSLNWASGRTQETQYF. The CDR3 region has the DNA TGTGCCAGCAGCTTAAATTGGGCTAGCGGGCGTACCCAAGAGACCCAGTACTTC.

The count of this clone is one. V is TRBV15 and J is TRBJ1-1; D is uncertain. The CDR3 loop spans 16 amino acids. Trimming took off 1 base at V and 4 bases at J, with 16 bases between the two ends. Germline V CDR1 and CDR2: LNHNV, YYDKDF (reference sequence). The DNA of the CDR3 is TGTGCCACCAGCAGAGGCGGCGGGGTGGTGAGCACTGAAGCTTTCTTT. Residues: CATSRGGGVVSTEAFF. The whole variable domain, remainder taken from reference TRBV15 and TRBJ1-1, is DAMVIQNPRYQVTQFGKPVTLSCSQTLNHNVMYWYQQKSSQAPKLLFHYYDKDFNNEADTPDNFQSRRPNTSFCFLDIRSPGLGDTAMYLCATSRGGGVVSTEAFFGQGTRLTVV.

The CDR3 loop is CARGASPYEQYF. The CDR3 nucleotides are TGTGCCAGGGGCGCAAGTCCCTACGAGCAGTACTTC. The V and J genes are TRBV30 and TRBJ2-7, with D tentatively TRBD1 (5 bases). Germline CDR1 reads GTSNPN; CDR2 reads SVGIG (reference sequence). The V and J ends lost 8 bases and 2 bases respectively, with 13 bases between them. The CDR3 loop spans 12 amino acids.

The genes are TRBV6-5 and TRBJ2-7; D is undetermined. Germline V CDR1 and CDR2: MNHEY, SVGAGI. V lost 5 bases to trimming and J lost 3 bases, with 11 bases between them. There are 13 residues in the CDR3. CDR3 bases: TGTGCCAGCAGTGGCTCGTATGGCTACGAGCAGTACTTC. Residues: CASSGSYGYEQYF.

The chain recombines TRBV11-2 with TRBJ2-1; D is ambiguous. There are 13 residues in the CDR3. The V end lost 1 base, the J end lost 6 bases, and 7 bases lay between the germline ends. Germline values: CDR1 SGHAT, CDR2 FQNNGV. CDR3 nucleotide sequence: TGTGCCAGCAGCTTAGGGGCACGCAATGAGCAGTTCTTC. Its translation is CASSLGARNEQFF.